Listed below are T cell receptor beta chains from one sample, sequenced in a study of blood T cell repertoires in COVID-19. Only in-frame clones appear in the TCRdb table, and some are missing; sequencing was by immunoSEQ multiplex PCR. The sample includes 50,000 to 70,000 clones, approximately 86% of them seen just once. The sequenced sample was peripheral blood. These receptors came from a woman between 70 and 85 years old with active COVID-19. Each CDR3 is given without its conserved first and last residue.

v_gene: TRBV10-3; j_gene: TRBJ2-3; CDR3aa: AISVEIGAGGTDTQY
v_gene: TRBV7-8; j_gene: TRBJ2-1; CDR3aa: ASSLRGRAPDEQF
v_gene: TRBV5-6; j_gene: TRBJ2-3; CDR3aa: ASSSSSEAYTDTQY
v_gene: TRBV19; j_gene: TRBJ1-2; CDR3aa: ASLPGQGFHYGYT
v_gene: TRBV18; j_gene: TRBJ2-5; CDR3aa: ASSPPFGSGETQY
v_gene: TRBV5-1; j_gene: TRBJ2-2; CDR3aa: ASSLLAGAFGELF
v_gene: TRBV2; j_gene: TRBJ2-7; CDR3aa: ASSGGREGQTYEQY
v_gene: TRBV2; j_gene: TRBJ2-5; CDR3aa: ASRQGLGETQY
v_gene: TRBV10-3; j_gene: TRBJ2-3; CDR3aa: AIRPSRDYKDTQY
v_gene: TRBV18; j_gene: TRBJ1-5; CDR3aa: ASSPQEGNQPQH
v_gene: TRBV25-1; j_gene: TRBJ1-1; CDR3aa: ASSTTSQLGTEAF
v_gene: TRBV3-1/TRBV3-2; j_gene: TRBJ1-5; CDR3aa: ASSQDPGQGFNQPQH
v_gene: TRBV3-1/TRBV3-2; j_gene: TRBJ2-2; CDR3aa: ASSHAGRGTGELF
v_gene: TRBV28; j_gene: TRBJ1-5; CDR3aa: ASSPSRGYQPQH
v_gene: TRBV7-9; j_gene: TRBJ1-6; CDR3aa: ASSLEAGLTYNSPLH
v_gene: TRBV21-1; j_gene: TRBJ2-2; CDR3aa: ASSTLGRREGNTGELF
v_gene: TRBV30; j_gene: TRBJ2-5; CDR3aa: AWSGGYRGETQY
v_gene: TRBV7-9; j_gene: TRBJ1-5; CDR3aa: ASSFRRGNQPQH
v_gene: TRBV5-1; j_gene: TRBJ2-7; CDR3aa: ASSLGRGVQEQY
v_gene: TRBV7-2; j_gene: TRBJ1-5; CDR3aa: ASSLAAQVSQPQH
v_gene: TRBV13; j_gene: TRBJ2-7; CDR3aa: ASSFGRGGGEQY
v_gene: TRBV10-1; j_gene: TRBJ2-4; CDR3aa: ASSEASGLAKNIQY
v_gene: TRBV7-9; j_gene: TRBJ2-4; CDR3aa: ASSLGLAGGPWSKNIQY
v_gene: TRBV2; j_gene: TRBJ1-5; CDR3aa: ASSPGTGGAGNQPQH
v_gene: TRBV9; j_gene: TRBJ1-4; CDR3aa: ASSVGRDGPSEKLF
v_gene: TRBV7-9; j_gene: TRBJ1-1; CDR3aa: ASSPIGAASEAF
v_gene: TRBV27; j_gene: TRBJ2-1; CDR3aa: ASTLNSGVSHEQF
v_gene: TRBV5-4; j_gene: TRBJ2-1; CDR3aa: ASSLKERDGVDEQF
v_gene: TRBV4-1; j_gene: TRBJ2-7; CDR3aa: ASSPALAGYEQY
v_gene: TRBV5-4; j_gene: TRBJ2-3; CDR3aa: ASSLGSGSLTDTQY
v_gene: TRBV18; j_gene: TRBJ1-1; CDR3aa: ASTKTGKTIMNTEAF
v_gene: TRBV6-2/TRBV6-3; j_gene: TRBJ2-5; CDR3aa: ASSYTSGKLQETQY
v_gene: TRBV7-2; j_gene: TRBJ2-3; CDR3aa: ASSPRSGGRDTQY
v_gene: TRBV7-9; j_gene: TRBJ2-5; CDR3aa: ASSTRSGGEETQY
v_gene: TRBV6-6; j_gene: TRBJ2-7; CDR3aa: ASSYSLATQY
v_gene: TRBV21-1; j_gene: TRBJ1-6; CDR3aa: ASSTLLPPSALH
v_gene: TRBV5-1; j_gene: TRBJ2-3; CDR3aa: ASSLAGLAGVDTQY
v_gene: TRBV3-1/TRBV3-2; j_gene: TRBJ2-5; CDR3aa: ASTAKGARSETQY
v_gene: TRBV18; j_gene: TRBJ2-3; CDR3aa: ASSPLAEGTDTQY
v_gene: TRBV2; j_gene: TRBJ1-4; CDR3aa: ASTVGQTTTNEKLF
v_gene: TRBV5-1; j_gene: TRBJ1-2; CDR3aa: ASSLVLGLNYGYT
v_gene: TRBV24-1; j_gene: TRBJ1-5; CDR3aa: ATSDSGGPNQPQH
v_gene: TRBV7-9; j_gene: TRBJ1-1; CDR3aa: ASSLDTRNTEAF
v_gene: TRBV11-3; j_gene: TRBJ2-2; CDR3aa: ASSDRGDFGELF
v_gene: TRBV6-6; j_gene: TRBJ2-1; CDR3aa: ASSYRREGSYNEQF
v_gene: TRBV10-3; j_gene: TRBJ2-7; CDR3aa: AISESLAGGLPTYEQY
v_gene: TRBV24-1; j_gene: TRBJ2-1; CDR3aa: ATSDSYRGSSYNEQF
v_gene: TRBV5-1; j_gene: TRBJ1-2; CDR3aa: ASSMESRGFYGYT
v_gene: TRBV3-1/TRBV3-2; j_gene: TRBJ1-1; CDR3aa: ASRHDRDVTEAF